This T cell receptor (beta chain) was identified during a study of T cells in Graves' hyperthyroidism and ophthalmopathy. Amplified regions were TCR beta CDR3 sequences from RNA transcripts. HTBI primers drove first-round RT-PCR of the TCR CDR3. TCRdb processed the multiplex PCR reads anew with MiXCR; each CDR3 protein has one entry. The sample includes around 340,000 distinct CDR3 sequences, approximately 17% seen only once; the top ten take roughly a third. This clonotype was seen at least ten times. This TCR was recovered from a woman aged 25 to 39 with Graves' hyperthyroidism that later progressed to Graves' ophthalmopathy. The sample taken for sequencing was blood.

The CDR3 coding sequence is TGTGCCAGCAGCCAGGACAGTTCCTACGAGCAGTACTTC. This translates into CASSQDSSYEQYF. The V gene is TRBV7-8, the J gene TRBJ2-7, with a possible D match to TRBD1 (6 bases). Deletions cut 5 bases from V and 1 base from J, with 9 bases between. From germline, CDR1 is SGHVS and CDR2 FQNEAQ. This CDR3 is built from 13 residues.